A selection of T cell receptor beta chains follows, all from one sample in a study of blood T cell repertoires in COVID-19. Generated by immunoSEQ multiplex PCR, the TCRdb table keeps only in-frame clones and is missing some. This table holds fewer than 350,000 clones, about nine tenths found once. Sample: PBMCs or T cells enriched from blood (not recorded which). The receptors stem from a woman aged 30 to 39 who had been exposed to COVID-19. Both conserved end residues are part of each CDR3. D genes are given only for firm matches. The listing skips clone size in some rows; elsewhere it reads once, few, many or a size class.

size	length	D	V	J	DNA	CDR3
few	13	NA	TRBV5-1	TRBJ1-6	TGCGCCAGCAGCTTGGCAGGCTTATCACCCCTCCACTTT	CASSLAGLSPLHF
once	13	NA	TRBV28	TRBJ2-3	TGTGCCAGCACCCAGGGGGGCTCAGATACGCAGTATTTT	CASTQGGSDTQYF
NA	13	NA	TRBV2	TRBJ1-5	TGTGCCAGCAGTGGGGGCAGGGATCAGCCCCAGCATTTT	CASSGGRDQPQHF
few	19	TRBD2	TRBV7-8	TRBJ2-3	TGTGCCAGCAGCGACACGGGGCTAGCGGGACCCACCAGCACAGATACGCAGTATTTT	CASSDTGLAGPTSTDTQYF
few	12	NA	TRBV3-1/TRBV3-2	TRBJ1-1	TGTGCCAGCACCGGGGAGGCGGGGGGAGCTTTCTTT	CASTGEAGGAFF
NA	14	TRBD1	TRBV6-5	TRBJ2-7	TGTGCCACTGTACCGACAGGGGGCGCATACGAGCAGTACTTC	CATVPTGGAYEQYF
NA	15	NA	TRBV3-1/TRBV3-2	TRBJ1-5	TGTGCCAGCAGCCAAGACGGACAGCGCAATCAGCCCCAGCATTTT	CASSQDGQRNQPQHF
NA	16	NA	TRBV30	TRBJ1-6	TGTGCCTGGAGCCCCCGGGCACTCAGGGTCTATTCACCCCTCCACTTT	CAWSPRALRVYSPLHF
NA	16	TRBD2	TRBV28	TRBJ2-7	TGTGCCAGCAGTTTAAGGATGGGGGGGTACACCTACGAGCAGTACTTC	CASSLRMGGYTYEQYF
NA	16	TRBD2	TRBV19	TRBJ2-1	TGTGCCAGTAGCCCTAATAGCGGGAGCTCCTACAATGAGCAGTTCTTC	CASSPNSGSSYNEQFF
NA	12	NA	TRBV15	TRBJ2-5	TGTGCCACCAGCAGAGACAGAGAGACCCAGTACTTC	CATSRDRETQYF
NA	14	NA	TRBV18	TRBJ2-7	TGTGCCAGCTCACCACGAGCGGGTGGGTACGAGCAGTACTTC	CASSPRAGGYEQYF
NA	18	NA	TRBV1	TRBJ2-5	TGCACCAGCAGCCGCTATGGGACAGGGGGCTGGAACCAAGAGACCCAGTACTTC	CTSSRYGTGGWNQETQYF
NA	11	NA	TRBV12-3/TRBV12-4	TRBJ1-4	TGTGCCACCGGGTTTAATGAAAAACTGTTTTTT	CATGFNEKLFF
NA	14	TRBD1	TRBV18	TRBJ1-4	TGTGCCAGCTCACGAGGACAGGGTGAAGAAAAACTGTTTTTT	CASSRGQGEEKLFF
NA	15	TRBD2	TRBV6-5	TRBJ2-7	TGTGCCAGCAGTTACGGGGACGGGAGGGCCTACGAGCAGTACTTC	CASSYGDGRAYEQYF
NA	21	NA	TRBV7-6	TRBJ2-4	TGTGCCAGCAGCGTACTCGCACCGGGACTGGGCCCTGTACTAGCCAAAAACATTCAGTACTTC	CASSVLAPGLGPVLAKNIQYF
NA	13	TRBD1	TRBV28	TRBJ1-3	TGTGCCAGCAGTCTCGGGACAGAAGACACCATATATTTT	CASSLGTEDTIYF
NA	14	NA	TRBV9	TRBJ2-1	TGTGCCAGCAGCCCGGGGACTTCATACAATGAGCAGTTCTTC	CASSPGTSYNEQFF
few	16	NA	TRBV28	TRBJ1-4	TGTGCCAGCAGTCCCAACCCGGGACAAGTGAATGAAAAACTGTTTTTT	CASSPNPGQVNEKLFF
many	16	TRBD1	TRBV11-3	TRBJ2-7	TGTGCCAGCAGCCTCGAAAGGACAGGGGGAGACTACGAGCAGTACTTC	CASSLERTGGDYEQYF
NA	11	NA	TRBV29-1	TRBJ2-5	TGCAGCTGGGACATCCAAGAGACCCAGTACTTC	CSWDIQETQYF
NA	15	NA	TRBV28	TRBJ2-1	TGTGCCAGCAGTTTAGGGGCTGACCAATACAATGAGCAGTTCTTC	CASSLGADQYNEQFF
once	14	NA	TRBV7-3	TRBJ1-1	TGTGCCAGCAGCCAGTTCGACAGTGGCACTGAAGCTTTCTTT	CASSQFDSGTEAFF
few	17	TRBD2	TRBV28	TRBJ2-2	TGTGCCAGCAGTTTTAAACTAGCGAGAACGAACACCGGGGAGCTGTTTTTT	CASSFKLARTNTGELFF
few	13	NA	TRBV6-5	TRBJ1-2	TGTGCCAGCAGCAGTGCAGGGTATACTGGCTACACCTTC	CASSSAGYTGYTF
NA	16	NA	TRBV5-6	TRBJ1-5	TGTGCCAGCAGCCCGGGGGAGGACTATAGCAATCAGCCCCAGCATTTT	CASSPGEDYSNQPQHF
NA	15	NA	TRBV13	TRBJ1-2	TGTGCCAGCAGCCCCCTTCAGGCCGCTAACTATGGCTACACCTTC	CASSPLQAANYGYTF
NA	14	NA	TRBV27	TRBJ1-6	TGTGCCAGCAGTTTACTACTGAATAATTCACCCCTCCACTTT	CASSLLLNNSPLHF
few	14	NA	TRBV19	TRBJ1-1	TGTGCCAGTAGTTTTGCGGCCCTGAACACTGAAGCTTTCTTT	CASSFAALNTEAFF
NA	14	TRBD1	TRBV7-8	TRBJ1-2	TGTGCCAGCAGCTTAGCGGACAGGAACTATGGCTACACCTTC	CASSLADRNYGYTF
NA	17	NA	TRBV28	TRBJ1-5	TGTGCCAGCAGTTTAACAGGAGGGATAGGGGTCCGTCAGCCCCAGCATTTT	CASSLTGGIGVRQPQHF
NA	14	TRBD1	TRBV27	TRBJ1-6	TGTGCCAGCAGCCTAACAGGGGTTGGGATCCCCCTCCACTTT	CASSLTGVGIPLHF
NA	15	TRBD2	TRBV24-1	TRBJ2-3	TGTGCCACCGGACTAGCGGGAGCCGGGGGAGATACGCAGTATTTT	CATGLAGAGGDTQYF
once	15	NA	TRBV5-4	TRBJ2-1	TGTGCCAGCAGCTCGTCCCTACAGGGTTCCGGTGAGCAGTTCTTC	CASSSSLQGSGEQFF
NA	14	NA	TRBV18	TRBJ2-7	TGTGCCAGCTCACCGGGGGGAGCCTCCTACGAGCAGTACTTC	CASSPGGASYEQYF
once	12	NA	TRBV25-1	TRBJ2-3	TGTGCCAGCCGCCCGGACTCAGATACGCAGTATTTT	CASRPDSDTQYF
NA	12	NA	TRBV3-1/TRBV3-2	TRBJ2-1	TGTGCCAGCAGCCAACGGGGACTCGGGCAGTTCTTC	CASSQRGLGQFF
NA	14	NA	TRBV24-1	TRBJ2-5	TGTGCCACCAGTGAGCCCAGACTAGAAGAGACCCAGTACTTC	CATSEPRLEETQYF
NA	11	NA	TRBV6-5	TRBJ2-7	TGTGCCAGCAGACAGATCTACGAGCAGTACTTC	CASRQIYEQYF
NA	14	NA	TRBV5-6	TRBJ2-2	TGTGCCAGCAGAGCGACAGTGAACACCGGGGAGCTGTTTTTT	CASRATVNTGELFF
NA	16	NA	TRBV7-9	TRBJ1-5	TGTGCCAGCAGCGATGAACACGAGGATATCAATCAGCCCCAGCATTTT	CASSDEHEDINQPQHF
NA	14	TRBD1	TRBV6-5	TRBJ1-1	TGTGCCAGCGGGAGACAGGGGGCAGGCACTGAAGCTTTCTTT	CASGRQGAGTEAFF
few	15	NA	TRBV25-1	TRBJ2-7	TGTGCCAGCAGTGATAGGGGGGGACAATCCTACGAGCAGTACTTC	CASSDRGGQSYEQYF
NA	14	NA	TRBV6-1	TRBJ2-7	TGTGCCAGCAGTGAAGGGCGGGGGCCGAGCGAGCAGTACTTC	CASSEGRGPSEQYF
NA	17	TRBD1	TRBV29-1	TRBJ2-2	TGCAGCCCTAAGGGGCCCGGGACAGCTCGGGACACCGGGGAGCTGTTTTTT	CSPKGPGTARDTGELFF
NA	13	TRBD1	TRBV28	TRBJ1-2	TGTGCCAGCAGCCGGGACAGCTACTATGGCTACACCTTC	CASSRDSYYGYTF
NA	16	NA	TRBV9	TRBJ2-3	TGTGCCAGCAGCGTTCAGACTAGTGGAAACACAGATACGCAGTATTTT	CASSVQTSGNTDTQYF
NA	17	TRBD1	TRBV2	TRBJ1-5	TGTGCCAGCAGAAAAGACAGGGAAGGTAGGAACAATCAGCCCCAGCATTTT	CASRKDREGRNNQPQHF
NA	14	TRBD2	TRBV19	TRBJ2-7	TGTGCCAGTAGTCTAGCGGGGGTTTCCTACGAGCAGTACTTC	CASSLAGVSYEQYF
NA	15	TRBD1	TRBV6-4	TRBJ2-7	TGTGCCAGCAGCAAAGGGACAGGGAGTACCTACGAGCAGTACTTC	CASSKGTGSTYEQYF
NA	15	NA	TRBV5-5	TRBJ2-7	TGTGCCAGCAGCTCCAGGGGTCCGAGCTCCTACGAGCAGTACTTC	CASSSRGPSSYEQYF
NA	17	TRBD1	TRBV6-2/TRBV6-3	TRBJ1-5	TGTGCCAGCAGTTACTCGTGGGACAGGGTAAGCAATCAGCCCCAGCATTTT	CASSYSWDRVSNQPQHF
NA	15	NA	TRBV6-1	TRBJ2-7	TGTGCCAGCAGTGAACTAGGGCTAGCCATTAACGAGCAGTACTTC	CASSELGLAINEQYF
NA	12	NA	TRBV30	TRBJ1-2	TGTGCCTGGAGGCCTCTACCCTATGGCTACACCTTC	CAWRPLPYGYTF
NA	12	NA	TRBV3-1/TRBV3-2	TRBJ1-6	TGTGCCAGCGGGACACTGAATTCACCCCTCCACTTT	CASGTLNSPLHF
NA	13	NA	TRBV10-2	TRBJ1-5	TGCGCCAGCAGTGACAGGGCTGATCAGCCCCAGCATTTT	CASSDRADQPQHF
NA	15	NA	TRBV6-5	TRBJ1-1	TGTGCCAGCAGTTTCCCAGGCGGTGGCGGGACTGAAGCTTTCTTT	CASSFPGGGGTEAFF
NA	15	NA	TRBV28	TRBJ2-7	TGTGCCAGCAGCACACTTCCAACCACAGGGATCGAGCAGTACTTC	CASSTLPTTGIEQYF
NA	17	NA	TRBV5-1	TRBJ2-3	TGCGCCAGCAGCTTGGTACTCACAAGCGGGAGCACAGATACGCAGTATTTT	CASSLVLTSGSTDTQYF